The 11 T cell receptor beta chains presented below share a single source sample, sequenced in a study of blood T cell repertoires in COVID-19. The table came from immunoSEQ multiplex PCR; TCRdb's copy has only in-frame clones and leaves some out. This table has roughly 150,000 clones, around 90% appearing once. Sequencing was carried out using peripheral blood. The receptors here all came from a human donor in a cohort sampled during active COVID-19.

The chain uses TRBV27 and TRBJ1-1, with TRBD1 identical over 7 bases. V lost 3 bases to trimming and J lost 4 bases; unmatched junction nucleotides: 8. From germline, CDR1 is MNHEY and CDR2 SMNVEV (reference sequence). The CDR3 contains 15 residues. In DNA, the CDR3 is TGTGCCAGCAGTTTGCTCAGGGGGTCGACCACTGAAGCTTTCTTT. Protein: CASSLLRGSTTEAFF.

V gene TRBV5-1 combines with J gene TRBJ1-3, with 8 bases aligning to TRBD1. The V gene end was trimmed by 1 base and the J gene end by 4 bases; junction bases not matched to a gene: 10. Germline-derived CDR1 and CDR2 are SGHRS and YFSETQ. The CDR3 extends over 17 amino acids. CDR3 nucleotide sequence: TGCGCCAGCAGCTTGAGGCCTCTGGACAGGGCGGGAAACACCATATATTTT. This encodes CASSLRPLDRAGNTIYF.

There are a few counts of this clone. The chain uses TRBV29-1 and TRBJ1-2; no firm D call. Trimming removed 0 bases at V and 7 bases at J, with 15 bases between. CDR3 length equals 14 residues. The germline CDR1 and CDR2 sequences are SQVTM and ANQGSEA. CDR3 in amino acids: CSVEEGGRGSGYTF. The CDR3 coding sequence is TGCAGCGTTGAAGAAGGCGGGAGAGGCTCTGGCTACACCTTC. The full variable domain, completed using reference TRBV29-1 and TRBJ1-2, is SAVISQKPSRDICQRGTSLTIQCQVDSQVTMMFWYRQQPGQSLTLIATANQGSEATYESGFVIDKFPISRPNLTFSTLTVSNMSPEDSSIYLCSVEEGGRGSGYTFGSGTRLTVV.

Written as DNA, the CDR3 is TGTGCCAGCAGTTACTCCACGGATGCGGGGTGGGCTTTCTTT. Translation: CASSYSTDAGWAFF. The chain joins TRBV6-5 to TRBJ1-1; D not resolved. From germline, CDR1 is MNHEY and CDR2 SVGAGI. V was trimmed by 0 bases and J by 11 bases, leaving 16 bases between them. CDR3 length: 14 residues.

The chain joins TRBV4-1 to TRBJ2-4; tentatively, D is TRBD2 (6 bases). From germline, CDR1 is MGHRA and CDR2 YSYEKL. The CDR3 has 16 residues. Trimming pared 4 bases from V and 1 base from J, leaving 14 bases between. The CDR3 sequence is CASSPYWSGAKNIQYF. As DNA, the CDR3 is TGCGCCAGCAGCCCTTATTGGAGCGGGGCCAAAAACATTCAGTACTTC.

This clone was recorded only once. The chain combines TRBV7-9 with TRBJ1-1, with 9 bases lining up with TRBD1. V was pared by 5 bases and J by 5 bases, with 9 bases of the junction left unmatched. Per the germline V gene, CDR1 is SEHNR and CDR2 is FQNEAQ (reference sequence). The CDR3 covers 15 residues. The CDR3 is CASSPGTGRGTEAFF. CDR3 DNA sequence: TGTGCCAGCAGCCCCGGGACAGGGAGGGGGACTGAAGCTTTCTTT.

The chain is built from TRBV10-3 and TRBJ2-2; D perhaps matches TRBD1 (6 bases). This CDR3 comprises 14 residues. The ends were cut back, 2 bases at V and 7 bases at J, with 11 bases in the middle. Germline loops: CDR1 ENHRY, CDR2 SYGVKD. DNA of the CDR3: TGTGCCATCAGTGAGGCAGCAGGGGTCGGGGAGCTGTTTTTT. This gives the protein CAISEAAGVGELFF.

The chain has TRBV7-9 and TRBJ1-1, with 12 bases lining up with TRBD1. J lost 6 bases, V lost 5 bases, and 10 bases had no gene match. The CDR3 runs to 16 residues. Looked up from germline, CDR1 is SEHNR and CDR2 is FQNEAQ (reference sequence). CDR3 sequence reads: CASSTYSGTGGSEAFF. CDR3 bases: TGTGCCAGCAGCACCTACTCCGGGACAGGGGGCTCTGAAGCTTTCTTT.

With respect to this clone: This same CDR3 is encoded by further DNA sequences in the sample. This chain links TRBV27 with TRBJ2-7; TRBD2 is a possible D gene (6 bases). In germline, CDR1 is MNHEY, CDR2 SMNVEV (reference sequence). Trimming cost V 3 bases and J 3 bases, with 12 bases left between them. The CDR3 consists of 14 residues. Here the CDR3 DNA reads TGTGCCAGCAGTTTGGGACTCGGGGGCTACGAGCAGTACTTC. Translation gives CASSLGLGGYEQYF.

The chain is built from TRBV6-2 or TRBV6-3 and TRBJ1-5; D gene uncertain. There are 14 residues in the CDR3. Germline lookup yields CDR1 MNHEY and CDR2 SVGEGT. V shed 6 bases and J shed 5 bases, with 14 bases lying between them. The CDR3 loop reads CASSRPGKHQPQHF. The CDR3 DNA follows: TGTGCCAGCAGCCGCCCGGGAAAGCATCAGCCCCAGCATTTT.

The chain uses TRBV6-5 and TRBJ2-7, with no clear D. The CDR3 is made up of 14 amino acids. Germline CDR1 reads MNHEY; CDR2 reads SVGAGI. Trimming removed 2 bases from V and 3 bases from J, with 11 bases in between. DNA of the CDR3: TGTGCCAGCAGTTACGGGTCGGGTGGCTACGAGCAGTACTTC. It yields the protein CASSYGSGGYEQYF.